The 15 T cell receptor beta chains listed next were all sequenced from one sample in a study of blood T cell repertoires in COVID-19 (dated by TCRdb to about 2020). Library generation was performed with the immunoSEQ multiplex PCR assay. The table was pulled from immuneACCESS by TCRdb, which kept in-frame rearrangements only. Such tables lose some clones; where checked, under half of the loss comes from unresolved V genes, and the rest has no known cause. The sample table records a few hundred thousand clones; 80% to 90% of these occur just once. Roughly 2% of the sample belongs to the ten largest clones. Sequenced material: PBMCs or T cells enriched from blood (not recorded which). These TCRs come from a man younger than 40 who had recovered from COVID-19.

The chain couples TRBV19 to TRBJ2-7, with 8 bases matching TRBD1. This CDR3 has 13 amino acids. The junction had 5 bases not matched to a gene; V was cut back by 4 bases and J by 6 bases. CDR1 and CDR2 (germline): LNHDA, SQIVND (reference sequence). CDR3 nucleotide sequence: TGTGCCAGTAGTACTCACAGGGGGACCGAGCAGTACTTC. Its protein is CASSTHRGTEQYF.

This chain uses TRBV2 with TRBJ1-1; a weak D match, TRBD1 (6 bases). The CDR3 is 14 residues long. V lost 4 bases and J 0 bases, leaving 9 bases between the germline ends. Germline CDR1 SNHLY, CDR2 FYNNEI. The CDR3 DNA sequence: TGTGCCAGCAGTGTGGGGGGGCTGAACACTGAAGCTTTCTTT. Translation: CASSVGGLNTEAFF.

The chain is built from TRBV3-1 (or the pseudogene TRBV3-2) and TRBJ2-2, with D uncertain. CDR3 size: 18 residues. The V end was cut by 4 bases, the J end by 0 bases, with 18 bases between. Germline V gene data show CDR1 as LGHDT and CDR2 as YNNKEL (reference sequence). CDR3 in amino acids: CASSPPLGSFANTGELFF. The CDR3 DNA is TGTGCCAGCAGCCCCCCTCTGGGCAGCTTCGCGAACACCGGGGAGCTGTTTTTT.

This clone has only one observation. The J gene is TRBJ1-1, the V gene TRBV5-4; D call uncertain. Germline assignment: CDR1 SGHNT and CDR2 YYREEE (reference sequence). The CDR3 covers 12 residues. The ends were cut back, 4 bases at V and 5 bases at J, with 9 bases in the middle. CDR3: CASSNRRTEAFF. The CDR3 DNA reads TGTGCCAGCAGCAATAGGAGGACTGAAGCTTTCTTT.

This chain joins TRBV7-2 and TRBJ1-3, with 7 bases fitting TRBD1. CDR1 is SGHTA and CDR2 is FQGNSA in the germline V gene. The J segment lost 1 base and the V segment lost 5 bases, leaving 11 bases of the junction unmatched. CDR3 size: 17 residues. CDR3 bases: TGTGCCAGCAGCCCCCTTCAGGGGGTCCTATCTGGAAACACCATATATTTT. This encodes CASSPLQGVLSGNTIYF.

This clone was found once. The chain links TRBV2 to TRBJ1-1; 8 nucleotides align to TRBD1. The J segment lost 10 bases and the V segment lost 5 bases, leaving 15 bases of the junction unmatched. This CDR3 comprises 15 residues. Germline CDR1 reads SNHLY; CDR2 reads FYNNEI. The CDR3 DNA sequence: TGTGCCAGCAGTAAGGACAGGGCGGGTCTTAGATCAGCTTTCTTT. As protein: CASSKDRAGLRSAFF.

The chain carries TRBV15 and TRBJ1-1; D is uncertain. This CDR3 contains 14 residues. CDR1 is LNHNV, CDR2 YYDKDF, per germline (reference sequence). The V and J ends lost 0 bases and 4 bases respectively, with 9 bases between them. The CDR3 DNA sequence: TGTGCCACCAGCAGAGATTTGGGGAGCACTGAAGCTTTCTTT. Translating it yields CATSRDLGSTEAFF. Combining the CDR3 with reference TRBV15 and TRBJ1-1 gives the whole variable domain DAMVIQNPRYQVTQFGKPVTLSCSQTLNHNVMYWYQQKSSQAPKLLFHYYDKDFNNEADTPDNFQSRRPNTSFCFLDIRSPGLGDTAMYLCATSRDLGSTEAFFGQGTRLTVV.

This clone has only a few counts. V and J are TRBV19 and TRBJ1-5, with D uncertain. V was cut by 7 bases and J by 7 bases, with 14 bases left in between. CDR3 length: 13 residues. Looked up from germline, CDR1 is LNHDA and CDR2 is SQIVND (reference sequence). CDR3 nucleotide sequence: TGTGCCAGTACGTCGAGTGGTTGGCAGCCCCAGCATTTT. Translating it yields CASTSSGWQPQHF.

This clone was seen a single time. The chain uses TRBV29-1 and TRBJ2-1, with 10 bases lining up with TRBD1. Per the germline V gene, CDR1 is SQVTM and CDR2 is ANQGSEA. V shed 2 bases, J shed 9 bases, and the junction held 7 bases outside the gene matches. This CDR3 comprises 14 residues. CDR3 residues: CSVESLDRGIEQFF. CDR3 coding DNA: TGCAGCGTTGAAAGCCTGGACAGGGGGATTGAGCAGTTCTTC.

CDR3 sequence: CASVPGQGLEGEFF. The CDR3 DNA reads as TGTGCCAGCGTACCGGGACAGGGGCTCGAAGGGGAGTTCTTC. V is TRBV6-5 and J is TRBJ2-1; 10 bases agree with TRBD1. V dropped 8 bases and J dropped 14; count of bases not matched to a gene: 15. The germline V gene encodes CDR1 MNHEY and CDR2 SVGAGI. The CDR3 runs to 14 residues.

The chain is built from TRBV21-1 and TRBJ1-1; the tabulated D call, TRBD1, remains unverified against the DNA. TRBV21-1 is described as a pseudogene. The CDR3 is 17 amino acids. The CDR3 nucleotides are TGTGCCAGCAGCAAATCAGGAAGGACAACAATAAACACTGAAGCTTTCTTT. Amino acid sequence: CASSKSGRTTINTEAFF.

The chain is built from TRBV5-5 and TRBJ2-7; 11 bases line up with TRBD1. The CDR3 has 14 residues. The germline V gene has CDR1 SGHKS and CDR2 YYEKEE (reference sequence). V was clipped by 4 bases and J by 9 bases; unmatched bases: 9. The CDR3 DNA follows: TGTGCCAGCAGCCCCAAGGGACAGGGGGAATGGCAGTACTTC. As protein: CASSPKGQGEWQYF.

The chain carries TRBV18 and TRBJ2-3; D remains unclear. The CDR3 is 13 residues long. The germline gives CDR1 KGHSH, CDR2 LQKENI. V lost 3 bases, J lost 4 bases, and 8 bases lay in between. The CDR3 spells CASSPYLSDTQYF. CDR3 sequence (DNA): TGTGCCAGCTCACCCTATCTGTCAGATACGCAGTATTTT.

The gene calls are TRBV27 and TRBJ1-1; perhaps TRBD1 as D (6 bases). Germline CDR1 and CDR2: MNHEY and SMNVEV (reference sequence). The CDR3 covers 15 residues. The ends were cut back, 2 bases at V and 0 bases at J, with 10 bases in the middle. The CDR3 coding sequence is TGTGCCAGCAGTTTAAGGGGGGGCATGAACACTGAAGCTTTCTTT. It specifies CASSLRGGMNTEAFF.

The rearrangement links TRBV9 to TRBJ2-7; 8 nucleotides line up with TRBD1. The CDR3 has 15 residues. The ends lost 3 bases at V and 3 bases at J; junction bases unmatched: 8. Germline CDR1 SGDLS, CDR2 YYNGEE. The CDR3: CASSGGQGFFYEQYF. CDR3 nucleotides: TGTGCCAGCAGCGGCGGACAGGGTTTCTTCTACGAGCAGTACTTC.